The present entry profiles one TCR beta chain with its context. TCRdb re-analysed the RT-PCR reads in MiXCR, keeping a single row per CDR3 protein. The sample includes about 800,000 distinct CDR3 sequences, about 20% of them seen just once. This sample was taken from a study of response to subunit inactivated influenza vaccine. The CDR3 consists of 15 residues. J was trimmed by 9 bases and V by 1 base; bases with no gene match: 6. Germline V gene lookup returns CDR1 MGHDK and CDR2 SYGVNS. The chain joins TRBV25-1 to TRBJ1-4; 9 nucleotides match TRBD1. The sample consisted of PBMCs from blood, taken more than 4 days after vaccination. The receptor was isolated from a middle-aged man who received an inactivated influenza vaccine. CDR3 nucleotides: TGTGCCAGCAGTGAATCCGGGACAGGGAGTAAAAAACTGTTTTTT. It codes for CASSESGTGSKKLFF.